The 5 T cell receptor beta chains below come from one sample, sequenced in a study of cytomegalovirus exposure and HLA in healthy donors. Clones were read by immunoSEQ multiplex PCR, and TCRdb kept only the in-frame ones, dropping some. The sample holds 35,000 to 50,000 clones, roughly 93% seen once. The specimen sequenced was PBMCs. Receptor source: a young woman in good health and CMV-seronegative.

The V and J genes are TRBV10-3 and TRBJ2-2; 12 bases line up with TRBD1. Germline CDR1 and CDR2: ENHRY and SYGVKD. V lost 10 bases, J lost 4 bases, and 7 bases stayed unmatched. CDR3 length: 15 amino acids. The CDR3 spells CASWGQGAGTGELFF. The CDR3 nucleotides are TGTGCCAGCTGGGGACAGGGGGCTGGCACCGGGGAGCTGTTTTTT.

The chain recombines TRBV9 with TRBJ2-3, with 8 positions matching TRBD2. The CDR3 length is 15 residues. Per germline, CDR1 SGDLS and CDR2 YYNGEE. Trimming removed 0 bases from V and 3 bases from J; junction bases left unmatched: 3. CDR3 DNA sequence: TGTGCCAGCAGCGTAGGGTCTAGCGGGACAGATACGCAGTATTTT. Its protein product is CASSVGSSGTDTQYF. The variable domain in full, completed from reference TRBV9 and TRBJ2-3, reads DSGVTQTPKHLITATGQRVTLRCSPRSGDLSVYWYQQSLDQGLQFLIQYYNGEERAKGNILERFSAQQFPDLHSELNLSSLELGDSALYFCASSVGSSGTDTQYFGPGTRLTVL.

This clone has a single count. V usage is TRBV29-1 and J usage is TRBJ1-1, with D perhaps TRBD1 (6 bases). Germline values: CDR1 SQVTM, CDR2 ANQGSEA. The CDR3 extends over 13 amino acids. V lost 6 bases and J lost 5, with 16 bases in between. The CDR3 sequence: CSVLRGGGTEAFF. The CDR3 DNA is TGCAGCGTACTTAGGGGGGGCGGGACTGAAGCTTTCTTT.

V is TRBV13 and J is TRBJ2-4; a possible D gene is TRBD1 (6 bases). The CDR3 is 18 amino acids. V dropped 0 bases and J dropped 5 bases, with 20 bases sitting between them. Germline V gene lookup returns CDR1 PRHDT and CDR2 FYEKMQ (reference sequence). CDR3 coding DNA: TGTGCCAGCAGCTTAGGCGAGGGGGAGCAGGGCGGCCAAAACATTCAGTACTTC. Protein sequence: CASSLGEGEQGGQNIQYF.

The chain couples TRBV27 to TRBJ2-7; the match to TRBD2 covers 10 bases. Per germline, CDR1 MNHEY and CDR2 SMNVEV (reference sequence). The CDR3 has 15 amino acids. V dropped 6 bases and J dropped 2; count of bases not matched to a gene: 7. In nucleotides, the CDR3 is TGTGCCAGCAGGCTAGCGGGGGACGTACCCTACGAGCAGTACTTC. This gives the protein CASRLAGDVPYEQYF.